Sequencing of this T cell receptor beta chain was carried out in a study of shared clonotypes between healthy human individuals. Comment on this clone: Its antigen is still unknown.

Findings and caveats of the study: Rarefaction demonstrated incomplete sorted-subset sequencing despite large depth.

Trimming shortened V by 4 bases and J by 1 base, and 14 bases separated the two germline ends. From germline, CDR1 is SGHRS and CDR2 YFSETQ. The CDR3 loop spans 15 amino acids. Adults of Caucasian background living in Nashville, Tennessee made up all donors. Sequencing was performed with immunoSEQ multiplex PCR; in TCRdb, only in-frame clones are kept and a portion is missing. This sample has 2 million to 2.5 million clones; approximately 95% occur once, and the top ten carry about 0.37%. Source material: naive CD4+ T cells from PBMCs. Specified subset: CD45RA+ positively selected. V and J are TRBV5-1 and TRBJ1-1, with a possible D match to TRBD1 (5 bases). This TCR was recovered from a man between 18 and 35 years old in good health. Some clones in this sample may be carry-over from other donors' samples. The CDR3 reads CASSPNPGRNTEAFF. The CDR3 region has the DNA TGCGCCAGCAGCCCGAACCCAGGGAGGAACACTGAAGCTTTCTTT. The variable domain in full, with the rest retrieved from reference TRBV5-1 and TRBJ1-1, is KAGVTQTPRYLIKTRGQQVTLSCSPISGHRSVSWYQQTPGQGLQFLFEYFSETQRNKGNFPGRFSGRQFSNSRSEMNVSTLELGDSALYLCASSPNPGRNTEAFFGQGTRLTVV.